This T cell receptor (beta chain) derives from a study of Ad26.COV2.S vaccination and SARS-CoV-2 variants (TCRdb year 2021). Regarding the study in general: Vaccine-arm donors were drawn from COV1001, a multicentre, randomized, double-blind, placebo-controlled phase I-IIa trial of Ad26.COV2.S in healthy adults. Ad26.COV2.S was administered intramuscularly at a dose of 5x10^10 or 1x10^11 viral particles, either as one shot or as two shots given 56 days apart. TCRbeta repertoire sequencing served as the tool for gauging how specific and how broad the SARS-CoV-2-reactive T cell receptors were following Ad26.COV2.S vaccination. A total of 32 samples were included in the TCR-sequenced set, comprising 19 Ad26.COV2.S vaccine recipients, 5 placebo recipients and 8 SARS-CoV-2 convalescent individuals. Trial participants were randomized into five groups of five: low-dose or high-dose Ad26.COV2.S given once or twice, or placebo on both occasions. Investigators remained blinded to trial group allocation during experiments and outcome assessment. The paper's findings and limits, for the study overall: The study lacked the statistical power to compare responses across vaccine doses or regimens. Higher spike-specific TCR breadth was observed in Ad26.COV2.S recipients than in placebo recipients (P = 0.0014). Substantial breadth of spike-specific CD8+ and CD4+ T cell responses was reported after vaccination. Comparable non-spike TCR breadth was observed between vaccine and placebo recipients, consistent with only spike being contained in the vaccine. The authors noted that the TCR breadth and depth analyses may have underestimated total T cell responses.

Relative to germline, V is 6 bases shorter and J is 4 bases shorter, with 13 bases between their ends. Reading the germline V gene gives CDR1 MDHEN and CDR2 SYDVKM. There are 14 amino acids in the CDR3, from cysteine to phenylalanine inclusive. Only the CDR3 part of the read is kept: 42 bases, read in frame from the first base. With respect to this clone: No antigen is known for it. Base quality data are lacking; no much larger clone is found one base away.

This sample's treatment or condition label indicates: around 19 received Ad26.COV2.S at low or high dose, single or two shots; a few received placebo; per-sample allocation not given. For vaccine and placebo recipients, the sequenced repertoires came from samples collected on day 63 after the first injection. In Cohort 1b, around 25 adults aged 18-55 years were enrolled at a single site in Boston, USA, between 29 July and 7 August 2020. Ad26.COV2.S was a replication-incompetent adenovirus type 26 vector that expressed a prefusion-stabilized SARS-CoV-2 spike protein derived from the original Wuhan strain. TCRbeta CDR3 regions were sequenced with the immunoSEQ Assay. After extraction, genomic DNA underwent amplification by bias-controlled multiplex PCR, followed by high-throughput sequencing. The published analysis was carried out like this. Collapsing and filtering of sequences were performed to quantify the absolute abundance of each unique TCRbeta CDR3 region. T cell fraction was estimated by normalizing TCRbeta template counts to usable DNA, with usable DNA measured through amplification of reference genes found in all nucleated cells. Repertoire TCRs were annotated as SARS-CoV-2-specific when V gene, CDR3 amino acid sequence and J gene were exactly matched to a known reactive TCR set. The reference SARS-CoV-2 TCR set came from MIRA and was filtered for enrichment in COVID-19-positive ImmuneCODE repertoires, removing public or cross-reactive TCRs. Using the MIRA antigens, annotated TCRs were further analysed by specific ORF or by position within an ORF. Breadth was defined as the number of annotated unique rearrangements divided by the total number of unique productive rearrangements, and depth was defined as the summed frequency of the annotated unique rearrangements. Two-sided Wilcoxon rank-sum tests were applied when comparing TCR breadth between groups. TCRdb obtained this table from immuneACCESS and retained in-frame rearrangements with V and J assigned. These tables miss some clones; where compared with another copy, unresolved V genes account for less than half of the shortfall, and the remainder is unexplained. The V and J calls and the clone size are those of that table, but D and trimming were determined from the DNA. This sample holds a few hundred thousand clones; approximately 87% were observed only once. The ten most abundant clones make up approximately 4% of the sample.

Recombination joined TRBV28 with TRBJ1-3, with no reliable assignment of the D segment. This receptor was identified in a person between 18 and 65 years old who received the Ad26.COV2.S COVID-19 vaccine or a placebo. The input for sequencing was peripheral blood, taken in a trial of Ad26.COV2.S vaccine versus placebo. The CDR3 region has the sequence CASRSTGLGNTIYF. The DNA sequence follows: TGTGCCAGCAGGTCAACGGGCTTGGGAAACACCATATATTTT.